This T cell receptor beta chain was documented in a study of shared clonotypes between healthy human individuals. Here immunoSEQ multiplex PCR was the method, and the copy in TCRdb shows in-frame clones only, minus some. The sample lists around 1.9 million clones; about 93% were seen once. CDR3 length: 14 residues. CDR1 and CDR2 from the germline V gene are WSHSY and SAAADI. V lost 6 bases and J lost 8, with 17 bases in between. Naive CD8 cells comprised CD45RO-negative, CCR7-positively selected cells, excluding terminally differentiated effector memory CD45RA+ cells. This TCR was sampled from a man aged 18 to 30 in good health. Some clones in this sample may be carry-over from other donors' samples. The chain carries TRBV10-2 and TRBJ1-5, with D possibly matching TRBD1 (5 bases). Sequencing was performed on naive CD8+ T cells from PBMCs. The CDR3 here is CASRVGVRQEPQHF. CDR3 DNA: TGCGCCAGCAGGGTAGGGGTCCGGCAGGAGCCCCAGCATTTT.